This T cell receptor (beta chain) was sequenced in a study of OX40 agonist ivuxolimab in advanced cancers. Study conclusions and caveats: In the 0.1 to 3.0 mg/kg range, CD4+ and CD8+ blood T cells had expanded clonally by week 6.

V lost 0 bases to trimming and J lost 5 bases, with 12 bases between them. The CDR3 has 14 residues. Germline-derived CDR1 and CDR2 are SGHKS and YYEKEE (reference sequence). As concerns this clone: Its antigen is unknown.

The data were produced by immunoSEQ multiplex PCR, yet TCRdb's version contains in-frame clones alone and is incomplete. Among tens of thousands of clones, around 80% were seen once, and the ten largest hold under 7%. V usage is TRBV5-5 and J usage is TRBJ2-7; D unclear. Sample: CD4+ or CD8+ T cells sorted from blood, taken in a trial of the OX40 agonist ivuxolimab. The source of this sequence is an adult with an advanced solid tumor such as melanoma, head and neck, liver or kidney cancer. In DNA, the CDR3 is TGTGCCAGCAGCTTGGTCCGGCCTCGCGACGAGCAGTACTTC. Protein sequence: CASSLVRPRDEQYF.